This T cell receptor (beta chain) is drawn from a study of cytomegalovirus exposure and HLA in healthy donors. Study details: Genotyping showed roughly 76% of some 400 donors falling in the Caucasian-associated ancestry cluster.

Points from the study as a whole: The classifier reportedly diagnosed cytomegalovirus status with high specificity and sensitivity.

Comments on this clone: Its antigen remains unidentified.

The PCR had 60 Vbeta and 13 Jbeta primers. Here immunoSEQ multiplex PCR was the method, and the copy in TCRdb shows in-frame clones only, minus some. The profile shows 110,000 to 150,000 clones, roughly 80% of them singletons. This receptor was identified in a woman between 35 and 50 years old in good health and CMV-seronegative. The sample was PBMCs.

CDR3 DNA sequence: TGTGCCAGCAGCTTTTACAGCTCTGGAAACACCATATATTTT. Its translation is CASSFYSSGNTIYF. The rearrangement joins TRBV5-6 to TRBJ1-3; the D is unclear. The ends were cut back, 2 bases at V and 0 bases at J, with 6 bases in the middle. This CDR3 region has 14 residues. Germline CDR1 SGHDT, CDR2 YYEEEE.